The T cell receptor (beta chain) described here comes from a study of blood T cell repertoires in COVID-19 (TCRdb year 2020). Regarding the complete study: Samples from collaborators originated in the United States, Italy and Spain and spanned both the acute and convalescent phases of COVID-19. Deeply sampled blood TCRbeta repertoires from subjects exposed to, actively infected with, or recovered from COVID-19 were included in the dataset. The prospective study material was composed of cDNA or gDNA derived from T cells, B-cell-depleted T cells, or PBMCs. The repertoires were released in a freely available public database meant as a resource for research on the immune response to SARS-CoV-2. Nearly every sample came with metadata listing a de-identified subject ID, COVID-19 status, age in years and sex. Samples were obtained from the ongoing ImmuneRACE study (first 160 participants) and from over 1,000 subjects provided by 6 global collaborators. Where HLA class I and class II types were available, the types were taken from metadata supplied by the sample provider, not from assay-based typing. Overall study outcomes, separate from this receptor: Clinical and demographic metadata were provided uncurated, with the amount varying by source and participant.

The collaborating institutions used their own protocols to collect whole blood in K2EDTA tubes. For TCRbeta analysis, collaborators shipped samples in one of three forms: frozen whole blood, isolated PBMCs, or DNA extracted from either of those sample types. The immunoSEQ Assay, a bias-controlled multiplex PCR, was used to amplify TCRbeta CDR3 regions from genomic DNA. As for the authors' bioinformatics: The number of nucleated cells in each sample was estimated by amplification of reference gene primers within the assay. Sequence reads were collapsed and filtered to measure the absolute abundance of every unique TCRbeta CDR3 rearrangement. Productive Simpson clonality was computed per sample as the square root of Simpson's diversity index over productive rearrangements. TCRdb provides this immuneACCESS table in a form limited to in-frame rearrangements. Some clones are lacking; in checked studies, under half of them reflect an unresolved V gene, and why the rest are absent is not known. That table gives V, J and clone size, and the DNA gave D and trimming. The sample contains some 170,000 clones, 82% of them found a single time. Approximately 8.7% of the sample lies in the top ten.

This clone was seen only once. Its binding antigen is unknown. No base quality information exists; no much larger clone differs at one position. The CDR3 runs 14 residues from the cysteine to the phenylalanine. Left in the record is the CDR3 DNA by itself, 42 bases read in frame from the first base. Looking up the germline V gene yields CDR1 SGHVS and CDR2 FQNEAQ. V and J lose 1 base and 5 bases, and a span of 6 bases separates them. This TCR was sampled from a woman aged 70-85 years with acute or convalescent COVID-19. The receptor chain draws on TRBV7-8 and TRBJ1-6; the D gene is unclear. Input material: peripheral blood. The DNA reads TGTGCCAGCAGCTTAGTCAGCGATAATTCACCCCTCCACTTT. It codes for CASSLVSDNSPLHF.